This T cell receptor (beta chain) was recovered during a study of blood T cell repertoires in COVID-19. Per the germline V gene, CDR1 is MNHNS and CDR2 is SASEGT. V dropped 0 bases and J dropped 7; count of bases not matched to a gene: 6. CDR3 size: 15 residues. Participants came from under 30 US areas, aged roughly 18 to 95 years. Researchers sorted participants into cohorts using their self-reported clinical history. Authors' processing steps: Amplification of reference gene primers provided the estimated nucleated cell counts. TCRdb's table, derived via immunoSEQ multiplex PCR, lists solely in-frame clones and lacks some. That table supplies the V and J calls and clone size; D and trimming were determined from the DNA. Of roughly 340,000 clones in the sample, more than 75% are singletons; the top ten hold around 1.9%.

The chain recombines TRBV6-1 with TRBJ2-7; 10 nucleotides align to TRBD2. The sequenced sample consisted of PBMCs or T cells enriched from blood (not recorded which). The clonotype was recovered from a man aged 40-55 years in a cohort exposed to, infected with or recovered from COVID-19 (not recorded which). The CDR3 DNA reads TGTGCCAGCAGTGAAGCGCCAGCGGGAGGGCAAGAGCAGTACTTC. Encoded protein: CASSEAPAGGQEQYF.